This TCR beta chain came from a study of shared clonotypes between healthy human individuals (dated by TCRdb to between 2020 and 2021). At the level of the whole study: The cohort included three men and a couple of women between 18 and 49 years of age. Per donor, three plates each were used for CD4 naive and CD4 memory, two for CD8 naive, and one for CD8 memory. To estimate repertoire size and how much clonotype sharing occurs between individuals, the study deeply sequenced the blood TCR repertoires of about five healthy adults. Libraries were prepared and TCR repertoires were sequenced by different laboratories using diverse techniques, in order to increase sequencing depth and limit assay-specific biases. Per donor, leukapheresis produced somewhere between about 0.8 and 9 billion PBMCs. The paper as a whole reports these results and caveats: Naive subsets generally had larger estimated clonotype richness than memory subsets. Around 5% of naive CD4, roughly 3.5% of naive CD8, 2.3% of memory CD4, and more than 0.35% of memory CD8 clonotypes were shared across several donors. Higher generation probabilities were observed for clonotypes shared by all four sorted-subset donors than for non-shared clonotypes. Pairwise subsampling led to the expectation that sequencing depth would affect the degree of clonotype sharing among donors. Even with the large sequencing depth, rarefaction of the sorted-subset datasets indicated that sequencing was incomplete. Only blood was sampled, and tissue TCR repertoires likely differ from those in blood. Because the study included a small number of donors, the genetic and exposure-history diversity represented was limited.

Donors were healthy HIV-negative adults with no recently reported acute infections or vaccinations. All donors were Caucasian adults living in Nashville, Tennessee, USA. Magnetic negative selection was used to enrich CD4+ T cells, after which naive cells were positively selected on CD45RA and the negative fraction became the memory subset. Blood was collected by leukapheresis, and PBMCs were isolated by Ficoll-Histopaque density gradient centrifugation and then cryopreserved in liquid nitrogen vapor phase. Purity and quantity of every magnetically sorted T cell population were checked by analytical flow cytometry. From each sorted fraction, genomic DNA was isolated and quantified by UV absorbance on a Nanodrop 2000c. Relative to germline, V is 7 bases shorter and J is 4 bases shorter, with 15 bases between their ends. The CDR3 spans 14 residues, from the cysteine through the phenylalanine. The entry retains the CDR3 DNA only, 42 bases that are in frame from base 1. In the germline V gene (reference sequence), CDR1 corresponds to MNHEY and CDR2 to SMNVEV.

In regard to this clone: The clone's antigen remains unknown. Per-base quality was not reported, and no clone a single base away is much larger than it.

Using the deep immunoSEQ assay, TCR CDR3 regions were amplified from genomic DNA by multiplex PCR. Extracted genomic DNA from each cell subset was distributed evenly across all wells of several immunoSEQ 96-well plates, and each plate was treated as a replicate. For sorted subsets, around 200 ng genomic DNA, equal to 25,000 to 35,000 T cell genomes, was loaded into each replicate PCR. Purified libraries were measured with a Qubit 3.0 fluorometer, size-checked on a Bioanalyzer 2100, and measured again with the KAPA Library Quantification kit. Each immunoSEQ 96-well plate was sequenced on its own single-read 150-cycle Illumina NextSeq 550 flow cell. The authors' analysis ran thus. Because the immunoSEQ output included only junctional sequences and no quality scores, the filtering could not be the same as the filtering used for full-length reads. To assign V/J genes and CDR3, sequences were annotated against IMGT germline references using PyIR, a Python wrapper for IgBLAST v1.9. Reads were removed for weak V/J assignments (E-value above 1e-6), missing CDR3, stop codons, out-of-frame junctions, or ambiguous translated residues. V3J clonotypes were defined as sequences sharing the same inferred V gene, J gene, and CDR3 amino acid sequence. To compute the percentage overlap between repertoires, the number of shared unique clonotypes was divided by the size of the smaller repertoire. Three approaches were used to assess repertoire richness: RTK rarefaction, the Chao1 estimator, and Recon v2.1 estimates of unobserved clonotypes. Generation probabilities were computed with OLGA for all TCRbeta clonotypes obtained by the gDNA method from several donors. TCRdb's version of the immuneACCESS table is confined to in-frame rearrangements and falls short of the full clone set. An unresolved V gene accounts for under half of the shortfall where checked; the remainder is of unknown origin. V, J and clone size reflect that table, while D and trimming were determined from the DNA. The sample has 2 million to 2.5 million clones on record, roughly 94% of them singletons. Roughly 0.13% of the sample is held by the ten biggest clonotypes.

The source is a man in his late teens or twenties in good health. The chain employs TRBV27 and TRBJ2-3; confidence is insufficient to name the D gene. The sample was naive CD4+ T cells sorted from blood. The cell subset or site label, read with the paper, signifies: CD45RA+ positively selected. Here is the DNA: TGTGCCAGCAAATCCATCCAAGGCGCAGATACGCAGTATTTT. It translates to CASKSIQGADTQYF.